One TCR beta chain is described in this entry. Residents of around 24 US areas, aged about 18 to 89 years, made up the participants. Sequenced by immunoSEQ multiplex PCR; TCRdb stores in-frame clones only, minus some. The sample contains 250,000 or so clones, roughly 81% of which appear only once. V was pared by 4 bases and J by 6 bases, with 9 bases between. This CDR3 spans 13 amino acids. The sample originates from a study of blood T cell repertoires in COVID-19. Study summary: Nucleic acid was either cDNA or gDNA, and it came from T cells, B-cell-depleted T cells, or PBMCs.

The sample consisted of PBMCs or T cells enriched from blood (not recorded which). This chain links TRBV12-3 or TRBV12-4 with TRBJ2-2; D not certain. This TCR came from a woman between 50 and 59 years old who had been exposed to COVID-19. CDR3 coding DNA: TGTGCCAGCAGTTCAAATTCCCCCGGGGAGCTGTTTTTT. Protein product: CASSSNSPGELFF.